The source of this T cell receptor beta chain is a study of T cell repertoires in cytomegalovirus infection. At the level of the study: Based on public TCR beta signatures, there were indications of CMV infection and of a matching HLA type.

Study findings and constraints: Individuals carrying CMV plus the relevant HLA were identified by cumulative frequency of public TCR beta families. The response measured ex vivo was dominated by TCR beta clonotypes (HLA-C-restricted and CMV-specific).

TCRdb itself ran the reads through MiXCR, one entry per CDR3 protein. Found here are 350,000 to 450,000 distinct CDR3 sequences, approximately 18% of them singletons; the top ten hold around 9.3%. Trimming shortened V by 7 bases and J by 6 bases, and 16 bases separated the two germline ends. The CDR3 totals 14 residues. Germline V gives CDR1 SGHVS, CDR2 FQNEAQ. There are a few counts of this clonotype. Its antigen is unknown. The J gene is TRBJ1-5, the V gene TRBV7-8; a weak D match, TRBD1 (5 bases). This receptor was obtained from a human donor in good health (CMV status not recorded). Some clones in this sample may be carry-over from other donors' samples. Sequenced sample: PBMCs. Here the CDR3 DNA reads TGTGCCAGCATAAGCCGGGGACCCAGTCAGCCCCAGCATTTT. It specifies CASISRGPSQPQHF.